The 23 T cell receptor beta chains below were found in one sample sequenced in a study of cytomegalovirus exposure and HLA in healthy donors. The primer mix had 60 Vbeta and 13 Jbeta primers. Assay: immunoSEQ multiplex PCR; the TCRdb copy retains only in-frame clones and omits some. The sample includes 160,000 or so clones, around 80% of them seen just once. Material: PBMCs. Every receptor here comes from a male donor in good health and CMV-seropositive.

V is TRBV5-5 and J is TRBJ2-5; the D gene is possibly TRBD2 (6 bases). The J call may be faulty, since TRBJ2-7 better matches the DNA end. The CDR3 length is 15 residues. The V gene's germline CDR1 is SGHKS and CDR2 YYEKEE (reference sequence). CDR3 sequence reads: CASSTMDGSSYEQYF. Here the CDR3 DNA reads TGTGCCAGCAGCACCATGGACGGGAGCTCCTACGAGCAGTACTTC.

CDR3 protein: CASRGQGGGTDTQYF. In DNA form, the CDR3 reads TGTGCCAGCAGGGGACAGGGAGGGGGCACAGATACGCAGTATTTT. V usage is TRBV14 and J usage is TRBJ2-3; 9 bases line up with TRBD1. The V segment lost 6 bases and the J segment 1 base; nucleotides outside the gene matches: 5. Germline lookup yields CDR1 SGHDN and CDR2 FVKESK. This CDR3 comprises 15 residues.

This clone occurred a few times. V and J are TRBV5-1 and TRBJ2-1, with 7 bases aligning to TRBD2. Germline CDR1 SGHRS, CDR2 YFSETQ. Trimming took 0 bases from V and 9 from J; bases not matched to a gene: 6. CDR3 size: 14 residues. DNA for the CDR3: TGCGCCAGCAGCTTGGGGACTAGGTCCGCTGAGCAGTTCTTC. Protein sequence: CASSLGTRSAEQFF.

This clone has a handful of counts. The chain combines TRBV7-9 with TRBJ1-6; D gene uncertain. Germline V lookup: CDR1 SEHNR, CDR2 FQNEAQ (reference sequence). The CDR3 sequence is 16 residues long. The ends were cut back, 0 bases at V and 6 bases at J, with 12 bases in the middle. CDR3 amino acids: CASSLASGLGNSPLHF. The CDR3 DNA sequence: TGTGCCAGCAGCTTAGCGTCCGGGTTGGGTAATTCACCCCTCCACTTT.

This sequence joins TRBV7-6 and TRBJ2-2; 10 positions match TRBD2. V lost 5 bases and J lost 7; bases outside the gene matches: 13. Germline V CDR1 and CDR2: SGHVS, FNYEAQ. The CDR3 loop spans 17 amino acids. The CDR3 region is CASSQRGLAMVGGELFF. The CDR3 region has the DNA TGTGCCAGCAGCCAGAGGGGACTAGCGATGGTAGGCGGGGAGCTGTTTTTT.

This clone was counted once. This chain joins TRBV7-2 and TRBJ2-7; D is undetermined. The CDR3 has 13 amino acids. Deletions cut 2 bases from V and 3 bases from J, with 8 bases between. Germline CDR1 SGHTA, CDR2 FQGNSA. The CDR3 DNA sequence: TGTGCCAGCAGCTTATTCCCGGGCTACGAGCAGTACTTC. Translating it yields CASSLFPGYEQYF.

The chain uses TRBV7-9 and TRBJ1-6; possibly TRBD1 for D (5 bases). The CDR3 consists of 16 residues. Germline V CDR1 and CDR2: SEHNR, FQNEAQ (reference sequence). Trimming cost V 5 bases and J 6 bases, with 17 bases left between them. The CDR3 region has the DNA TGTGCCAGCAGCAGTGGGTCCAGGGTGATTAATTCACCCCTCCACTTT. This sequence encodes CASSSGSRVINSPLHF.

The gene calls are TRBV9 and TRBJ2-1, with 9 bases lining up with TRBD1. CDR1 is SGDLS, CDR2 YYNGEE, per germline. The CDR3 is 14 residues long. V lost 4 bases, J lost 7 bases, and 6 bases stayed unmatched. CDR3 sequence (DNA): TGTGCCAGCAGCACCCGGACAGGGGAGAATGAGCAGTTCTTC. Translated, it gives CASSTRTGENEQFF.

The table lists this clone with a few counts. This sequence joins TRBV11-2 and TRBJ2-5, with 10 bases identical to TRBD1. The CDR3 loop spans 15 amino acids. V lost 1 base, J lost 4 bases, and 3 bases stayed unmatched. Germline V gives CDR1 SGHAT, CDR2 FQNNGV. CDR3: CASSLGDRGRETQYF. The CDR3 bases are TGTGCCAGCAGCTTAGGGGACAGGGGAAGAGAGACCCAGTACTTC.

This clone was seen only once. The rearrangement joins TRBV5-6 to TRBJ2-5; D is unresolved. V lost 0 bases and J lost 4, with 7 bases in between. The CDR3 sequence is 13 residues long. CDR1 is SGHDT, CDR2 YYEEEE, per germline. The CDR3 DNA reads TGTGCCAGCAGCTTGGCGGGTTTAGAGACCCAGTACTTC. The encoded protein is CASSLAGLETQYF. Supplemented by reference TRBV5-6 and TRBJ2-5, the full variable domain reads DAGVTQSPTHLIKTRGQQVTLRCSPKSGHDTVSWYQQALGQGPQFIFQYYEEEERQRGNFPDRFSGHQFPNYSSELNVNALLLGDSALYLCASSLAGLETQYFGPGTRLLVL.

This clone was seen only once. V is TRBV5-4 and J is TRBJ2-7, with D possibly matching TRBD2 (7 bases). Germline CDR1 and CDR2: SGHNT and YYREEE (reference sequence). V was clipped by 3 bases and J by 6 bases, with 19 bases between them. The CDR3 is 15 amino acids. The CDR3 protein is CASSSGGGALGEQYF. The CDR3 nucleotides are TGTGCCAGCAGCTCTGGAGGGGGGGCGCTCGGCGAGCAGTACTTC.

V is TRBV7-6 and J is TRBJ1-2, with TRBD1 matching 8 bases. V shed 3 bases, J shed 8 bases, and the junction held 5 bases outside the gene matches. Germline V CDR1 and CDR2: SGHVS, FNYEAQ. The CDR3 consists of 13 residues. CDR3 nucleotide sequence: TGTGCCAGCAGCTTGGGACAGGCCCTAGGCTACACCTTC. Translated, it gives CASSLGQALGYTF. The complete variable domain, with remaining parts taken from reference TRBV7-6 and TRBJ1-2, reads GAGVSQSPRYKVTKRGQDVALRCDPISGHVSLYWYRQALGQGPEFLTYFNYEAQQDKSGLPNDRFSAERPEGSISTLTIQRTEQRDSAMYRCASSLGQALGYTFGSGTRLTVV.

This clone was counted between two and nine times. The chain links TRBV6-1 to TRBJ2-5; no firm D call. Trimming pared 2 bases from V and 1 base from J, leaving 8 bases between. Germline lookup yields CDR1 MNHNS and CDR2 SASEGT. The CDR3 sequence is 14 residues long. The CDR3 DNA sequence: TGTGCCAGCAGTGAACTGGCAGGCCAAGAGACCCAGTACTTC. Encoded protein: CASSELAGQETQYF.

The CDR3 region is CASSLGQGKETQYF. CDR3 sequence (DNA): TGTGCCAGCAGTTTAGGACAGGGGAAAGAGACCCAGTACTTC. V and J are TRBV27 and TRBJ2-5, with 9 bases identical to TRBD1. The CDR3 extends over 14 amino acids. Germline trimming cut 2 bases from V and 3 bases from J; bases unmatched to any gene: 1. Germline V CDR1 and CDR2: MNHEY, SMNVEV (reference sequence).

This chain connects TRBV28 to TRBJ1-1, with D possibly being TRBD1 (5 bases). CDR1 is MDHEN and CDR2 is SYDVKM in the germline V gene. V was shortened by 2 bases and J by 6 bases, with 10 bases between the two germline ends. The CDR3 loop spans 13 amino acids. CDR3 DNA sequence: TGTGCCAGCAGTTTAGTAGGGGTCGCTGAAGCTTTCTTT. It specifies CASSLVGVAEAFF.

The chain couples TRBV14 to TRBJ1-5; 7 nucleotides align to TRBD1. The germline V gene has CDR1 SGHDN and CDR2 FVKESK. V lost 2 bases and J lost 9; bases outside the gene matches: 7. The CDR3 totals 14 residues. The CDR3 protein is CASSQIVQGWPQHF. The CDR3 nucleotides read TGTGCCAGCAGCCAAATAGTACAGGGGTGGCCCCAGCATTTT.

DNA for the CDR3: TGTGCCAGCAGTACAGGACTAGCGGAGGGGGGGGAGCAGTTCTTC. Translation: CASSTGLAEGGEQFF. V usage is TRBV6-1 and J usage is TRBJ2-1; TRBD2 matches 10 bases. There are 15 residues in the CDR3. In germline, CDR1 is MNHNS, CDR2 SASEGT. V trimming: 5 bases; J trimming: 10 bases; junction bases outside the gene matches: 11.

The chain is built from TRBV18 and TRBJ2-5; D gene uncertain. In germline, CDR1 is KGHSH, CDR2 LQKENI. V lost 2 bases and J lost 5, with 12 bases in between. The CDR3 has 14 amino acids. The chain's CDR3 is CASSPYVRGETQYF. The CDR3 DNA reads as TGTGCCAGCTCACCATACGTACGCGGCGAGACCCAGTACTTC.

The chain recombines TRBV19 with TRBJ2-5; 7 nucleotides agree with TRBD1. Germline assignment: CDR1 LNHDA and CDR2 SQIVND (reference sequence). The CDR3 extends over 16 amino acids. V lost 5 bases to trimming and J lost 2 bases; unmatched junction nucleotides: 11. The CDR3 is CASSSLYRDSQETQYF. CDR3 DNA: TGTGCCAGTAGTTCCCTATACCGGGACAGTCAAGAGACCCAGTACTTC. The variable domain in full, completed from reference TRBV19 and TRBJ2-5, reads DGGITQSPKYLFRKEGQNVTLSCEQNLNHDAMYWYRQDPGQGLRLIYYSQIVNDFQKGDIAEGYSVSREKKESFPLTVTSAQKNPTAFYLCASSSLYRDSQETQYFGPGTRLLVL.

CDR3 residues: CASSSRTSGRYEQYF. The DNA of the CDR3 is TGTGCCAGCAGTTCTCGGACTAGCGGGAGGTACGAGCAGTACTTC. The chain joins TRBV28 to TRBJ2-7; 14 bases align to TRBD2. The V gene's germline CDR1 is MDHEN and CDR2 SYDVKM. The CDR3 sequence is 15 residues long. V lost 4 bases, J lost 4 bases, and 3 bases stayed unmatched.

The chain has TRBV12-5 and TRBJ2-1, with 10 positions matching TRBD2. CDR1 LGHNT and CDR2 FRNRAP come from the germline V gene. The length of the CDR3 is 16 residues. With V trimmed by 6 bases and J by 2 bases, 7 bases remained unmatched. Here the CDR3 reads CASGAAGTSAYNEQFF. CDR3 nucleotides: TGTGCTAGTGGAGCCGCCGGGACTAGCGCCTACAATGAGCAGTTCTTC.

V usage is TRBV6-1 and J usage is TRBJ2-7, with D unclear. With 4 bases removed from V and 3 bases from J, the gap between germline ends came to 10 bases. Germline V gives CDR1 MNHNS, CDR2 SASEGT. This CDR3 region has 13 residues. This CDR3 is CASSALRSYEQYF. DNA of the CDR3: TGTGCCAGCAGTGCATTAAGGAGCTACGAGCAGTACTTC.

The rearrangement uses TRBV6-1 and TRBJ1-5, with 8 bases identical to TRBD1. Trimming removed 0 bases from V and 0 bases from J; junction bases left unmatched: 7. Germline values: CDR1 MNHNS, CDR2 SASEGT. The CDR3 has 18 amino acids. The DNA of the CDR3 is TGTGCCAGCAGTGAAGCTCGGGACAGGCACTATAGCAATCAGCCCCAGCATTTT. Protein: CASSEARDRHYSNQPQHF.